This T cell receptor (beta chain) is from a study of beta chain features in type 1 diabetes. CD45RO/CCR7/CD25/CD127/CD95/CD27 separated CD4+ naive, central memory, regulatory and stem cell-like memory cells by sorting. Regarding the study as a whole: Patients with Type 1 diabetes showed moderately but significantly shorter TCRB CDR3s in all four CD4+ subsets. A potential PCR bias toward shorter templates would be equal in patient and control samples. Junctions at VDJ sites from type 1 diabetes patients had fewer insertions and more deletions.

Comment on this clone: The antigen is unknown.

Sequencing targeted expressed TCRB transcripts, as all isolated RNA had been reverse transcribed. An average of around 3.4 million reads was obtained for naive, central memory and regulatory T cell samples. This table comes from immunoSEQ multiplex PCR, and its TCRdb copy is limited to in-frame clones, with some not included. The repertoire holds about 160,000 clones, with 9% to 12% as singletons. The sequence derives from a man aged 25-45 years with type 1 diabetes. Input material: central memory CD4+ T cells from blood.

The CDR3 nucleotides are TGTGCCAGCAGCTTAGGGCGAGCGGGAGCGACAGATACGCAGTATTTT. Its translation: CASSLGRAGATDTQYF. V is TRBV7-9 and J is TRBJ2-3, with 8 bases fitting TRBD2. Germline V gene data show CDR1 as SEHNR and CDR2 as FQNEAQ (reference sequence). CDR3 size: 16 residues. Trimming took 1 base from V and 3 from J; bases not matched to a gene: 6.